Sequencing of this TCR beta chain was carried out in a study of shared clonotypes between healthy human individuals. Genomic DNA of each subset was evenly split across several immunoSEQ plates. Authors' analysis steps: ImmunoSEQ sequences covered only the junction and lacked quality scores; filtering therefore differed. Generated by immunoSEQ multiplex PCR, the TCRdb table keeps only in-frame clones and is missing some. V and J calls and clone size follow that table, whereas D and trimming were derived from the DNA. The sample has about 1.5 million clones, about 98% seen once. A word on this clone: The antigen remains unidentified. This sample also contains other DNA sequences that code for the same CDR3.

Whole-study results and caveats: With few donors, the genetic and exposure-history diversity represented was limited. With four donors compared, around 5% of naive CD4 clonotypes were shared.

Trimming removed 1 base from V and 0 bases from J, with 4 bases in between. The CDR3 is 13 residues long. The V gene's germline CDR1 is LNHDA and CDR2 SQIVND (reference sequence). The material sequenced was naive CD4+ T cells sorted from blood. The subset here: CD45RA+ positively selected. The clonotype comes from a man aged 30 to 39 in good health. The gene calls are TRBV19 and TRBJ2-7, with no clear D. CDR3 DNA sequence: TGTGCCAGTAGTATAGGGTCCTCCTACGAGCAGTACTTC. It is translated as CASSIGSSYEQYF.